This T cell receptor (beta chain) originates from a study of siplizumab effects on memory and regulatory T cells. Study results and caveats: It seemed that naive T cells were more diverse than memory cells and were major contributors to the alloresponse.

Per germline, CDR1 MNHEY and CDR2 SVGAGI. This CDR3 spans 11 amino acids. Trimming cost V 7 bases and J 5 bases, with 9 bases left between them. Sequenced unstimulated subsets in a few donor pairs: CD4+ naive, CD4+ memory, CD8+ naive, CD8+ effector memory, CD8+ TEMRA. Assay used: immunoSEQ multiplex PCR; TCRdb lists only in-frame clones, some missing. The profile shows roughly 40,000 clones, around 92% of them singletons. Of note for this clone: No antigen is known for it.

V gene TRBV6-5 combines with J gene TRBJ2-7; D remains ambiguous. This sequence originates from a human donor in good health. Sequencing was carried out using naive CD4+ T cells sorted from blood. Here the CDR3 DNA reads TGTGCCAGCACTGGGTGGGACGAGCAGTACTTC. This encodes CASTGWDEQYF.